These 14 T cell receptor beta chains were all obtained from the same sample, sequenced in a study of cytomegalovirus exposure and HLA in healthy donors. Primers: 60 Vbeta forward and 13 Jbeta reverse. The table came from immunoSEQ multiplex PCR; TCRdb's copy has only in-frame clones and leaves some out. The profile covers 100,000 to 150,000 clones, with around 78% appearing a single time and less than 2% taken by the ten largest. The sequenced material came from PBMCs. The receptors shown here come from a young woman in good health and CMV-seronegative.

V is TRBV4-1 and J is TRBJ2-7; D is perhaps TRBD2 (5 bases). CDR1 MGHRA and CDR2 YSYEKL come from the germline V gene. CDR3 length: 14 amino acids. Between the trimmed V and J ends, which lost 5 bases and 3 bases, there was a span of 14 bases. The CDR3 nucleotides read TGCGCCAGCAGCGAAAGCGGCGGTGGCTACGAGCAGTACTTC. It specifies CASSESGGGYEQYF.

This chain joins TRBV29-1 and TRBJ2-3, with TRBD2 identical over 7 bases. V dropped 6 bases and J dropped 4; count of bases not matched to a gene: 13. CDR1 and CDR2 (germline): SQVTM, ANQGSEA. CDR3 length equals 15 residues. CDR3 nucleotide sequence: TGCAGCGTCTTAGCGGGTTCCTTCGCAGCAGATACGCAGTATTTT. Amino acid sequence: CSVLAGSFAADTQYF.

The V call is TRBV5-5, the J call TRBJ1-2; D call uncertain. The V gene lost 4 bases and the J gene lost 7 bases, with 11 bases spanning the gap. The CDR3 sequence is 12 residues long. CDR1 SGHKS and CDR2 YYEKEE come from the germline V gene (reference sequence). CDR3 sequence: CASSLGQVGYTF. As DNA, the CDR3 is TGTGCCAGCAGCCTTGGCCAAGTTGGCTACACCTTC.

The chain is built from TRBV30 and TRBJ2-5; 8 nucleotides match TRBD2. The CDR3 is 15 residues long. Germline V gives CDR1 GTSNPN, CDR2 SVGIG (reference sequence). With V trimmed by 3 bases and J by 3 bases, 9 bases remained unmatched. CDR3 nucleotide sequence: TGTGCCTGGAGCCAAAGGACTAGCAACAAAGAGACCCAGTACTTC. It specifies CAWSQRTSNKETQYF. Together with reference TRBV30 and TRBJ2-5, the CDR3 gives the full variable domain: SQTIHQWPATLVQPVGSPLSLECTVEGTSNPNLYWYRQAAGRGLQLLFYSVGIGQISSEVPQNLSASRPQDRQFILSSKKLLLSDSGFYLCAWSQRTSNKETQYFGPGTRLLVL.

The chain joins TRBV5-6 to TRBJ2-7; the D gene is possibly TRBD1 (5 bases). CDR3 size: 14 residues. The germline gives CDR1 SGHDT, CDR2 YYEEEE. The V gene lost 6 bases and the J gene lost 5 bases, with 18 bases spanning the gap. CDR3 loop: CASTSQVQGHEQYF. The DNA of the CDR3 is TGTGCCAGCACCAGTCAGGTGCAGGGCCACGAGCAGTACTTC.

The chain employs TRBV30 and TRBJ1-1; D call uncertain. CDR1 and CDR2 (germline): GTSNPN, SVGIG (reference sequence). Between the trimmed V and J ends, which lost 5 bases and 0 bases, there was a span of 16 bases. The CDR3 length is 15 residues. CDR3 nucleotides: TGTGCCTGGGTTAAGAGGCGGCTAATGAACACTGAAGCTTTCTTT. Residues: CAWVKRRLMNTEAFF. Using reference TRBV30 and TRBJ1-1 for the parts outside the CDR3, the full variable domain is SQTIHQWPATLVQPVGSPLSLECTVEGTSNPNLYWYRQAAGRGLQLLFYSVGIGQISSEVPQNLSASRPQDRQFILSSKKLLLSDSGFYLCAWVKRRLMNTEAFFGQGTRLTVV.

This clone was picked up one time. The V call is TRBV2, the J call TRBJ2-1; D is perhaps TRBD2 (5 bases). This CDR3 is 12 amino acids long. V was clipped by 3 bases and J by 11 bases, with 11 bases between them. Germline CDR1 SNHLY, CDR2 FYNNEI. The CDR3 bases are TGTGCCAGCAGTGAGGCTAGCCCGCAGCAGTTCTTC. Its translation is CASSEASPQQFF. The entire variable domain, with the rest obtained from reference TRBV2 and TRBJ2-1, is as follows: EPEVTQTPSHQVTQMGQEVILRCVPISNHLYFYWYRQILGQKVEFLVSFYNNEISEKSEIFDDQFSVERPDGSNFTLKIRSTKLEDSAMYFCASSEASPQQFFGPGTRLTVL.

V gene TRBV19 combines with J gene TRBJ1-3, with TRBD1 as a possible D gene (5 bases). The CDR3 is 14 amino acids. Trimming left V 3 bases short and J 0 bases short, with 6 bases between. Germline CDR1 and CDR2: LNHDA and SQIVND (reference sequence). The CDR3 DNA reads TGTGCCAGTAGTATGACAGCCTCTGGAAACACCATATATTTT. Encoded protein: CASSMTASGNTIYF.

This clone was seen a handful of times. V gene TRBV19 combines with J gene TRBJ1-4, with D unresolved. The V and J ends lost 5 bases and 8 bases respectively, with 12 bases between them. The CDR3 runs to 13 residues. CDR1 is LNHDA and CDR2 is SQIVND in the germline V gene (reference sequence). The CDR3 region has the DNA TGTGCCAGTAGTGCCGGGATTGGAGAAAAACTGTTTTTT. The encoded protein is CASSAGIGEKLFF.

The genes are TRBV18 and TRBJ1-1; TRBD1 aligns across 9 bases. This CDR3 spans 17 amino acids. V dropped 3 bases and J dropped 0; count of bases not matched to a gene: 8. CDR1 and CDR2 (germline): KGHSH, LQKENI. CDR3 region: CASSPAPGQGMNTEAFF. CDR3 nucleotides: TGTGCCAGCTCACCGGCTCCGGGACAGGGCATGAACACTGAAGCTTTCTTT.

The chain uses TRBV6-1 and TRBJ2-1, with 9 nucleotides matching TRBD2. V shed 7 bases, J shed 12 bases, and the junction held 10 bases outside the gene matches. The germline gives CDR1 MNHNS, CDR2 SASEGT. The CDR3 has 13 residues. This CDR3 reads CASTGSGSIVQFF. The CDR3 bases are TGTGCCAGCACTGGTAGCGGGAGTATAGTGCAGTTCTTC.

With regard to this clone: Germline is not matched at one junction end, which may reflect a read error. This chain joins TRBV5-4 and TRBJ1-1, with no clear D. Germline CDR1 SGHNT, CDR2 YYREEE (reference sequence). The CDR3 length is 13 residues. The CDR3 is CASSLNNNIEAFF. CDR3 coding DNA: TGTGCCAGCAGCTTGAATAACAACATTGAAGCTTTCTTT.

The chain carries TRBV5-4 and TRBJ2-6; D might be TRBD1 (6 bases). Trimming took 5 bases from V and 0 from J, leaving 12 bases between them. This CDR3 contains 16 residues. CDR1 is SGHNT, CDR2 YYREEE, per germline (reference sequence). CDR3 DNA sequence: TGTGCCAGCAGAAGGACAGAGAACTCTGGGGCCAACGTCCTGACTTTC. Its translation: CASRRTENSGANVLTF.

The DNA for the CDR3 is TGTGCCAGCAGCCACCAGACAGGGACCGGGGAGCTGTTTTTT. This codes for CASSHQTGTGELFF. J is TRBJ2-2 and V is TRBV14; 7 bases match TRBD1. This CDR3 spans 14 amino acids. The germline V gene has CDR1 SGHDN and CDR2 FVKESK. Trimming cost V 3 bases and J 5 bases; bases outside gene matches: 3.